Below, 2 T cell receptor beta chains from the same sample are listed, as sequenced in a study of cytomegalovirus exposure and HLA in healthy donors. A multiplex PCR was run with 60 Vbeta primers and 13 Jbeta primers. Using immunoSEQ multiplex PCR, the repertoire was profiled, and TCRdb retains in-frame clones only, with some absent. The sample holds 150,000 or so clones, 70% to 80% seen once. Sequenced sample: PBMCs. The receptors derive from a man aged 35-49 years in good health and CMV-seronegative.

This clone was counted a few times. The V and J genes are TRBV11-2 and TRBJ1-1; no clear D gene. The CDR3 totals 12 residues. Germline-derived CDR1 and CDR2 are SGHAT and FQNNGV. Trimming took off 4 bases at V and 1 base at J, with 4 bases between the two ends. In DNA form, the CDR3 reads TGTGCCAGCAGCTACACGAACACTGAAGCTTTCTTT. This encodes CASSYTNTEAFF.

In regard to this clone: At one of its ends the junction is not consistent with the germline gene, which may arise from a read error. The genes are TRBV9 and TRBJ2-6; perhaps TRBD1 as D (5 bases). The CDR3 contains 15 residues. Germline V gives CDR1 SGDLS, CDR2 YYNGEE. The CDR3 DNA is TGTGCCAGCAGCCCAAGGGGCTCTGGGGCCAACGGCCTGACTTTC. Its translation is CASSPRGSGANGLTF. Full variable domain (remainder filled in from reference TRBV9 and TRBJ2-6): DSGVTQTPKHLITATGQRVTLRCSPRSGDLSVYWYQQSLDQGLQFLIQYYNGEERAKGNILERFSAQQFPDLHSELNLSSLELGDSALYFCASSPRGSGANGLTFGAGSRLTVL.